The clone carrying this T cell receptor beta chain turned up a few times. Its specificity is unknown. The data belong to a study of CD8 T cells in ankylosing spondylitis. This CDR3 spans 16 amino acids. Trimming stripped 2 bases from V and 4 bases from J, with 19 bases between. CDR1 is SGHKS, CDR2 YYEKEE, per germline (reference sequence). In making TCR beta libraries, quantitative 5'-RACE with molecular barcodes was used. Each CDR3 protein is one row after TCRdb ran MiXCR on the 5' RACE reads. Of approximately 540,000 distinct CDR3 sequences detected, approximately 11% appear once; the ten largest clones hold about 6.8%. Study-level findings and limits: Ankylosing spondylitis blood seemed to carry a telltale TCR beta motif made of eight highly homologous variants. Relatively rare in peripheral blood, disease-linked clones were also CD8+. Past research had described some motif variants in reactive arthritis synovial fluid and blood. Matched ankylosing spondylitis synovial fluid reportedly showed significant enrichment of disease-linked clones.

The chain is built from TRBV5-5 and TRBJ2-7; the D gene could be TRBD1 or TRBD2 (6 bases each). This receptor was obtained from a male donor with ankylosing spondylitis. Sequenced input: blood, either unsorted or a sorted T cell fraction (not recorded which). CDR3 sequence: CASSLARGGSLYEQYF. CDR3 in DNA: TGTGCCAGCAGCTTAGCCAGGGGAGGTTCCCTATACGAGCAGTACTTC. The entire variable domain, with the rest obtained from reference TRBV5-5 and TRBJ2-7, is as follows: DAGVTQSPTHLIKTRGQQVTLRCSPISGHKSVSWYQQVLGQGPQFIFQYYEKEERGRGNFPDRFSARQFPNYSSELNVNALLLGDSALYLCASSLARGGSLYEQYFGPGTRLTVT.